This T cell receptor (beta chain) was obtained from a study of T cell responses to AZD1222 COVID-19 vaccine. Germline CDR1 reads LGHNA; CDR2 reads YNFKEQ. Trimming cost V 1 base and J 0 bases, with 9 bases left between them. This CDR3 has 15 residues. This clone was seen a single time. Its antigen is unidentified. TCRdb's table, derived via immunoSEQ multiplex PCR, lists solely in-frame clones and lacks some. Of 200,000 or so clones listed, around 87% are singletons. Study-wide results and limits: All repertoire sampling was performed exclusively after the peak T cell response. Spike was spanned by vaccine-associated CD4 TCRs, which were dominant at 160-218 and 743-854. It should be noted that donors were predominantly white British and more often female, and clonal diversity was possibly underestimated.

Sequenced material: peripheral blood, taken on day 0 of MenACWY control vaccination. This receptor was identified in an adult in good health. The V gene is TRBV4-2, the J gene TRBJ1-2, with a tentative D call TRBD1 (6 bases). The CDR3, as DNA: TGTGCCAGCAGCCAAGGACAGGCTTCTAACTATGGCTACACCTTC. The encoded protein is CASSQGQASNYGYTF.